The 28 T cell receptor beta chains below all came from one sample that was sequenced in a study of cytomegalovirus exposure and HLA in healthy donors. PCR amplification relied on 60 Vbeta primers (plus 13 Jbeta primers). Data came from immunoSEQ multiplex PCR; TCRdb stores just in-frame clones and leaves some out. The top ten clones hold more than 0.6% of a sample with approximately 220,000 clones, around 80% of them seen once. The source material was PBMCs. Receptors were obtained from a boy between 2 and 10 years old in good health and CMV-seronegative.

This clone was detected once. J is TRBJ2-3 and V is TRBV30; D gene ambiguous. The ends were cut back, 4 bases at V and 2 bases at J, with 13 bases in the middle. The CDR3 contains 14 residues. The germline V gene encodes CDR1 GTSNPN and CDR2 SVGIG (reference sequence). The CDR3 DNA reads as TGTGCCTGGAACCCGACTCGGCCCACAGATACGCAGTATTTT. As protein: CAWNPTRPTDTQYF.

V is TRBV11-2 and J is TRBJ2-3; 7 bases line up with TRBD1. The CDR3 spans 15 residues. V shed 6 bases and J 0 bases; nucleotides not matched to a gene: 6. CDR1 is SGHAT and CDR2 is FQNNGV in the germline V gene. This CDR3 reads CASRSPGGSTDTQYF. CDR3 in DNA: TGTGCCAGCAGGTCCCCAGGGGGAAGCACAGATACGCAGTATTTT.

This chain joins TRBV5-4 and TRBJ2-3; D perhaps matches TRBD2 (5 bases). The CDR3 covers 16 residues. CDR1 SGHNT and CDR2 YYREEE come from the germline V gene (reference sequence). Trimming removed 4 bases at V and 8 bases at J, with 23 bases between. The CDR3 DNA reads TGTGCCAGCAGCCCGCGAAGGACGCAGCCCGGAGGTACGCAGTATTTT. It specifies CASSPRRTQPGGTQYF. The full variable domain, its missing parts supplied by reference TRBV5-4 and TRBJ2-3, is ETGVTQSPTHLIKTRGQQVTLRCSSQSGHNTVSWYQQALGQGPQFIFQYYREEENGRGNFPPRFSGLQFPNYSSELNVNALELDDSALYLCASSPRRTQPGGTQYFGPGTRLTVL.

V and J are TRBV29-1 and TRBJ2-3; D is ambiguous. The ends were cut back, 4 bases at V and 1 base at J, with 12 bases in the middle. CDR1 SQVTM and CDR2 ANQGSEA come from the germline V gene. The CDR3 has 14 residues. CDR3 coding DNA: TGCAGCGTTGTCTGGCTAGTGGGCACAGATACGCAGTATTTT. Its protein product is CSVVWLVGTDTQYF.

V is TRBV10-3 and J is TRBJ1-6; a weak D match, TRBD1 (6 bases). The CDR3 has 15 residues. Germline V gene lookup returns CDR1 ENHRY and CDR2 SYGVKD. The germline V and J ends were trimmed by 3 bases and 6 bases, with 12 bases remaining between them. The CDR3: CAISERGQLNSPLHF. In DNA form, the CDR3 reads TGTGCCATCAGTGAAAGAGGACAGCTTAATTCACCCCTCCACTTT.

The J gene is TRBJ1-5, the V gene TRBV28, with TRBD1 identical over 7 bases. Trimming cost V 6 bases and J 2 bases; bases outside gene matches: 4. CDR3 length: 14 residues. Germline CDR1 is MDHEN and CDR2 is SYDVKM. CDR3: CASRSGGGNQPQHF. The CDR3 region has the DNA TGTGCCAGCAGATCAGGGGGAGGCAATCAGCCCCAGCATTTT.

This chain links TRBV7-2 with TRBJ1-2; 12 bases line up with TRBD1. The length of the CDR3 is 15 residues. CDR1 and CDR2 from the germline V gene are SGHTA and FQGNSA. J lost 8 bases, V lost 1 base, and 5 bases had no gene match. CDR3 protein: CASSLGGQGAGGYTF. The DNA of the CDR3 is TGTGCCAGCAGCTTAGGGGGACAGGGGGCGGGGGGCTACACCTTC.

The genes are TRBV5-4 and TRBJ2-7, with 8 bases lining up with TRBD2. After removal of 2 bases from V and 6 bases from J, the junction contained 10 bases not matched to a gene. CDR3 length: 15 residues. CDR1 and CDR2 (germline): SGHNT, YYREEE (reference sequence). The CDR3 loop reads CASSFESSGLSEQYF. In nucleotides, the CDR3 is TGTGCCAGCAGCTTTGAGTCTAGCGGGTTAAGCGAGCAGTACTTC.

This sequence joins TRBV6-1 and TRBJ2-1, with 8 positions matching TRBD1. The V and J ends lost 8 bases and 8 bases, in that order; junction bases with no gene match: 14. The CDR3 has 15 residues. CDR1 is MNHNS, CDR2 SASEGT, per germline. The CDR3 DNA reads TGTGCCAGCCGCAGACAGGGGAGGAGTGTCGATGAGCAGTTCTTC. Translated: CASRRQGRSVDEQFF.

V usage is TRBV18 and J usage is TRBJ2-5, with TRBD2 matching 7 bases. The CDR3 totals 15 residues. The junction had 6 bases not matched to a gene; V was cut back by 0 bases and J by 5 bases. Germline V gene sequence: CDR1 KGHSH, CDR2 LQKENI. CDR3 DNA sequence: TGTGCCAGCTCACCACCCGCGGGAGACGGGGAGACCCAGTACTTC. This encodes CASSPPAGDGETQYF.

V is TRBV4-1 and J is TRBJ1-3; 7 nucleotides agree with TRBD1. Losses at the gene ends were 4 bases for V and 5 bases for J; bases not matched to a gene: 8. The germline V gene encodes CDR1 MGHRA and CDR2 YSYEKL. This CDR3 contains 15 residues. The CDR3 loop is CASSRQQGTRNTIYF. The CDR3 DNA reads as TGCGCCAGCAGCCGGCAACAGGGGACCCGAAACACCATATATTTT.

The V gene is TRBV7-2, the J gene TRBJ1-6; TRBD1 matches 9 bases. Germline assignment: CDR1 SGHTA and CDR2 FQGNSA. CDR3 length equals 14 residues. Germline trimming cut 3 bases from V and 7 bases from J; bases unmatched to any gene: 1. In DNA, the CDR3 is TGTGCCAGCAGCTTCGGGACAGGGAATTCACCCCTCCACTTT. Translated: CASSFGTGNSPLHF.

This clone was seen a few times. The chain has TRBV29-1 and TRBJ2-2; TRBD1 is a possible D gene (6 bases). CDR3 length: 11 amino acids. The ends were cut back, 4 bases at V and 6 bases at J, with 6 bases in the middle. CDR1 is SQVTM, CDR2 ANQGSEA, per germline. The chain's CDR3 is CSVAGAGELFF. The CDR3 DNA sequence: TGCAGCGTTGCAGGGGCCGGGGAGCTGTTTTTT.

The chain employs TRBV9 and TRBJ2-1; the match to TRBD2 covers 7 bases. Germline trimming cut 0 bases from V and 0 bases from J; bases unmatched to any gene: 0. This CDR3 contains 15 residues. Looked up from germline, CDR1 is SGDLS and CDR2 is YYNGEE. The DNA for the CDR3 is TGTGCCAGCAGCGTAGGGGGGGGCTCCTACAATGAGCAGTTCTTC. Translated, it gives CASSVGGGSYNEQFF.

This chain joins TRBV30 and TRBJ1-2; 7 nucleotides match TRBD1. The CDR3 extends over 12 amino acids. V dropped 2 bases and J dropped 8; count of bases not matched to a gene: 5. In germline, CDR1 is GTSNPN, CDR2 SVGIG (reference sequence). The CDR3 sequence is CAWSIHRGGYTF. The CDR3 nucleotides are TGTGCCTGGAGTATCCACAGGGGCGGCTACACCTTC.

The J gene is TRBJ2-4, the V gene TRBV13; 15 bases align to TRBD2. V lost 4 bases, J lost 3 bases, and 10 bases stayed unmatched. This CDR3 has 19 amino acids. CDR1 is PRHDT and CDR2 is FYEKMQ in the germline V gene (reference sequence). The CDR3 sequence is CASSSLGLAGGRDKNIQYF. DNA of the CDR3: TGTGCCAGCAGCTCGCTTGGACTAGCGGGGGGGCGTGACAAAAACATTCAGTACTTC.

The gene calls are TRBV5-4 and TRBJ2-5; possibly TRBD2 for D (6 bases). The CDR3 totals 15 residues. V shed 4 bases and J shed 2 bases, with 15 bases lying between them. Germline CDR1 SGHNT, CDR2 YYREEE (reference sequence). This CDR3 is CASSLSGREQETQYF. CDR3 nucleotides: TGTGCCAGCAGCCTCTCAGGGCGGGAACAAGAGACCCAGTACTTC.

This sequence joins TRBV9 and TRBJ1-3; D remains ambiguous. Trimming shortened V by 2 bases and J by 2 bases, and 14 bases separated the two germline ends. Germline V gives CDR1 SGDLS, CDR2 YYNGEE. CDR3 length equals 16 residues. Written as DNA, the CDR3 is TGTGCCAGCAGCGTCACCCCCGGGGAGGCTGGAAACACCATATATTTT. It is translated as CASSVTPGEAGNTIYF.

The chain combines TRBV9 with TRBJ2-2; the D gene is possibly TRBD2 (6 bases). Trimming shortened V by 4 bases and J by 3 bases, and 13 bases separated the two germline ends. This CDR3 has 15 amino acids. The germline V gene encodes CDR1 SGDLS and CDR2 YYNGEE. This chain's CDR3 is CASSPRLVDTGELFF. CDR3 DNA sequence: TGTGCCAGCAGCCCCCGACTAGTCGACACCGGGGAGCTGTTTTTT.

The V and J genes are TRBV18 and TRBJ2-5; 7 nucleotides align to TRBD2. Trimming cost V 2 bases and J 5 bases; bases outside gene matches: 5. CDR1 and CDR2 from the germline V gene are KGHSH and LQKENI. The CDR3 consists of 14 residues. CDR3 sequence reads: CASSPRRELETQYF. As DNA, the CDR3 is TGTGCCAGCTCACCAAGGCGGGAGCTGGAGACCCAGTACTTC.

The chain has TRBV30 and TRBJ2-1; 7 bases fit TRBD1. Germline CDR1 reads GTSNPN; CDR2 reads SVGIG (reference sequence). The CDR3 is 15 amino acids. V lost 3 bases and J lost 2; bases outside the gene matches: 7. CDR3 nucleotides: TGTGCCTGGAGCGTCTGGGACAGCACCTACAATGAGCAGTTCTTC. As protein: CAWSVWDSTYNEQFF.

The chain employs TRBV19 and TRBJ1-5; tentative D call: TRBD1 (5 bases). Per the germline V gene, CDR1 is LNHDA and CDR2 is SQIVND (reference sequence). Trimming removed 9 bases from V and 4 bases from J, with 22 bases in between. The CDR3 is 16 residues long. The CDR3 sequence: CASRLSGGGVNQPQHF. CDR3 DNA sequence: TGTGCCAGCCGGCTTTCGGGTGGGGGGGTTAATCAGCCCCAGCATTTT.

This clone occurred once. The gene calls are TRBV7-9 and TRBJ2-5, with D perhaps matching TRBD2 (6 bases). Trimming cost V 5 bases and J 5 bases, with 21 bases left between them. The length of the CDR3 is 16 residues. Germline V gives CDR1 SEHNR, CDR2 FQNEAQ (reference sequence). In nucleotides, the CDR3 is TGTGCCAGCAGCCGTATGGGGATACGGGAGAAGGAGACCCAGTACTTC. Translation: CASSRMGIREKETQYF.

The sample holds a few counts of this clone. The chain uses TRBV5-6 and TRBJ1-2; D is uncertain. V lost 0 bases and J 7 bases, leaving 7 bases between the germline ends. The CDR3 covers 12 residues. CDR1 is SGHDT, CDR2 YYEEEE, per germline. CDR3 DNA: TGTGCCAGCAGCTTGGGCGCGCCTGGCTACACCTTC. Translating gives CASSLGAPGYTF. The full variable domain, rest sourced from reference TRBV5-6 and TRBJ1-2, is DAGVTQSPTHLIKTRGQQVTLRCSPKSGHDTVSWYQQALGQGPQFIFQYYEEEERQRGNFPDRFSGHQFPNYSSELNVNALLLGDSALYLCASSLGAPGYTFGSGTRLTVV.

Details on this clone: Other DNA sequences from this sample encode an identical CDR3 as well. The gene calls are TRBV18 and TRBJ2-7, with 8 bases lining up with TRBD1. CDR3 length: 13 residues. J gave up 4 bases and V 3 bases, and 2 bases lay outside the gene matches. Germline V gene sequence: CDR1 KGHSH, CDR2 LQKENI. CDR3 residues: CASSPGQDYEQYF. The CDR3 coding sequence is TGTGCCAGCTCACCGGGACAGGATTACGAGCAGTACTTC.

This clone was found a few times. This sequence joins TRBV13 and TRBJ2-5, with D maybe TRBD1 (6 bases). Germline V gene lookup returns CDR1 PRHDT and CDR2 FYEKMQ (reference sequence). CDR3 length equals 14 residues. Trimming took 3 bases from V and 5 from J, leaving 13 bases between them. The CDR3 DNA follows: TGTGCCAGCAGCTTGGGGGCCTTGGGGGAGACCCAGTACTTC. Amino acids: CASSLGALGETQYF.

The gene calls are TRBV2 and TRBJ1-6; maybe TRBD1 (6 bases). CDR3 size: 15 residues. V was cut by 7 bases and J by 5 bases, with 15 bases left in between. Germline loops: CDR1 SNHLY, CDR2 FYNNEI. The DNA of the CDR3 is TGTGCCAGCACTGCGGACAGTCCGGATAATTCACCCCTCCACTTT. It specifies CASTADSPDNSPLHF.

V is TRBV7-3 and J is TRBJ2-7, with 7 bases identical to TRBD2. The CDR3 extends over 15 amino acids. Losses at the gene ends were 5 bases for V and 1 base for J; bases not matched to a gene: 8. Germline-derived CDR1 and CDR2 are SGHTA and FQGTGA. The CDR3 is CASSRMGGGSYEQYF. In nucleotides, the CDR3 is TGTGCCAGCAGCCGGATGGGGGGAGGGTCCTACGAGCAGTACTTC.